The 20 T cell receptor beta chains reported below all come from one sample, sequenced in a study of T-cell reconstitution after alpha-beta-depleted transplantation in children. Preparation of the TCRbeta library used unique molecular identifiers. TCRdb fed the PCR reads into MiXCR, producing one record per CDR3 protein. The data hold about 130,000 distinct CDR3 sequences, with about a tenth observed a single time. The source material was PBMCs, mostly from graft donor cells, sampled 180 days after TCRalphabeta/CD19-depleted stem cell transplant. These receptors were collected from a girl under three years old who had a stem cell transplant for combined immunodeficiency, so the T cells may come from the graft donor.

This clonotype was found a few times. The chain couples TRBV10-3 to TRBJ1-5; D gene ambiguous. The CDR3 totals 14 residues. CDR1 ENHRY and CDR2 SYGVKD come from the germline V gene. Between the trimmed V and J ends, which lost 2 bases and 5 bases, there was a span of 10 bases. Here the CDR3 reads CAISESSWDQPQHF. The DNA for the CDR3 is TGTGCCATCAGTGAGAGTTCGTGGGATCAGCCCCAGCATTTT.

The sample holds a few counts of this clonotype. The rearrangement joins TRBV29-1 to TRBJ2-7; D gene ambiguous. In germline, CDR1 is SQVTM, CDR2 ANQGSEA. V was trimmed by 3 bases and J by 7 bases, leaving 19 bases between them. The CDR3 contains 14 residues. CDR3 loop: CSVEGDGKGREQYF. For the CDR3, the DNA is TGCAGCGTTGAGGGCGACGGTAAGGGTCGGGAGCAGTACTTC.

Only a few counts were recorded for this clonotype. The rearrangement uses TRBV7-8 and TRBJ2-3, with 15 positions matching TRBD2. This CDR3 contains 18 residues. The V and J ends lost 3 bases and 0 bases, in that order; junction bases with no gene match: 4. Germline CDR1 SGHVS, CDR2 FQNEAQ. CDR3 DNA: TGTGCCAGCAGCTTGGGACTAGCGGGGGGCACTAGCACAGATACGCAGTATTTT. Amino acid sequence: CASSLGLAGGTSTDTQYF. Looking up the rest from reference TRBV7-8 and TRBJ2-3 gives the full variable domain: GAGVSQSPRYKVAKRGQDVALRCDPISGHVSLFWYQQALGQGPEFLTYFQNEAQLDKSGLPSDRFFAERPEGSVSTLKIQRTQQEDSAVYLCASSLGLAGGTSTDTQYFGPGTRLTVL.

This clonotype was observed a few times. The rearrangement joins TRBV20-1 to TRBJ2-2; D gene ambiguous. The germline V gene encodes CDR1 DFQATT and CDR2 SNEGSKA (reference sequence). The CDR3 extends over 13 amino acids. Deletions cut 1 base from V and 2 bases from J, with 5 bases between. DNA for the CDR3: TGCAGTGCTAGAGTGGCTAACACCGGGGAGCTGTTTTTT. Residues: CSARVANTGELFF.

This clonotype was seen a few times. V usage is TRBV5-1 and J usage is TRBJ2-7; maybe TRBD1 (6 bases). Between the trimmed V and J ends, which lost 3 bases and 6 bases, there was a span of 13 bases. CDR3 length: 13 amino acids. The germline V gene encodes CDR1 SGHRS and CDR2 YFSETQ. The CDR3 DNA is TGCGCCAGCAGCTCAGTACAGGGTCTCGAGCAGTACTTC. It yields the protein CASSSVQGLEQYF.

This clonotype was seen only a few times. The chain is built from TRBV28 and TRBJ1-1, with TRBD1 matching 8 bases. This CDR3 has 16 residues. V was clipped by 3 bases and J by 3 bases; unmatched bases: 9. Germline V CDR1 and CDR2: MDHEN, SYDVKM. The CDR3 region has the DNA TGTGCCAGCAGTTTCCTAAGAAGACAGGGGCACACTGAAGCTTTCTTT. This encodes CASSFLRRQGHTEAFF.

The V call is TRBV4-1, the J call TRBJ2-7; possibly TRBD1 for D (5 bases). CDR3 length equals 15 residues. Germline lookup yields CDR1 MGHRA and CDR2 YSYEKL. The V end lost 1 base, the J end lost 3 bases, and 13 bases lay between the germline ends. The CDR3 region is CASSQGLPGIYEQYF. The CDR3 bases are TGCGCCAGCAGCCAAGGCCTTCCAGGGATCTACGAGCAGTACTTC.

This chain uses TRBV11-1 with TRBJ2-5; the D is unclear. V lost 2 bases to trimming and J lost 2 bases, with 9 bases between them. Germline V gene data show CDR1 as SGHAT and CDR2 as FQDESV (reference sequence). This CDR3 spans 14 amino acids. The CDR3 region is CASSLLADQETQYF. CDR3 nucleotides: TGTGCCAGCAGCTTACTGGCGGATCAAGAGACCCAGTACTTC.

The sample holds many counts of this clonotype. The chain combines TRBV20-1 with TRBJ1-1; tentatively, D is TRBD1 (5 bases). Per germline, CDR1 DFQATT and CDR2 SNEGSKA (reference sequence). Trimming shortened V by 4 bases and J by 5 bases, and 20 bases separated the two germline ends. This CDR3 spans 15 amino acids. Written as DNA, the CDR3 is TGCAGTGCTACACCTGCTACCTGGGGCGCGACTGAAGCTTTCTTT. Its translation is CSATPATWGATEAFF.

This clonotype appeared a few times. The chain has TRBV7-2 and TRBJ2-3; 8 bases are a match to TRBD2. The V segment lost 5 bases and the J segment 5 bases; nucleotides outside the gene matches: 6. Germline lookup yields CDR1 SGHTA and CDR2 FQGNSA. This CDR3 is built from 14 residues. CDR3 coding DNA: TGTGCCAGCAGCCTAAGCGGGGGCGGAGATACGCAGTATTTT. Amino acids: CASSLSGGGDTQYF. Full variable domain (missing parts from reference TRBV7-2 and TRBJ2-3): GAGVSQSPSNKVTEKGKDVELRCDPISGHTALYWYRQSLGQGLEFLIYFQGNSAPDKSGLPSDRFSAERTGGSVSTLTIQRTQQEDSAVYLCASSLSGGGDTQYFGPGTRLTVL.

With regard to this clonotype: A much larger clone differs by one base, so this may be a read error. The CDR3 DNA reads TGTGCCAGCAGCCCACAGGGGAGTAAGACTGAATCTTTCTTT. Its protein product is CASSPQGSKTESFF. The chain is built from TRBV12-3 or TRBV12-4 and TRBJ1-1; 7 positions agree with TRBD1. The CDR3 loop spans 14 amino acids.

V is TRBV10-2 and J is TRBJ2-7; TRBD1 is a possible D gene (6 bases). CDR1 is WSHSY and CDR2 is SAAADI in the germline V gene. Trimming stripped 2 bases from V and 7 bases from J, with 18 bases between. The CDR3 spans 15 residues. The CDR3 region has the DNA TGCGCCAGCAGTGAGAATCGGGACATTTCGGGGGAGCAGTACTTC. As protein: CASSENRDISGEQYF.

The genes are TRBV28 and TRBJ1-2, with TRBD1 matching 9 bases. Germline loops: CDR1 MDHEN, CDR2 SYDVKM. V shed 3 bases and J 8 bases; nucleotides not matched to a gene: 10. The CDR3 contains 15 residues. The CDR3 reads CASSFGTQGAGGYTF. DNA of the CDR3: TGTGCCAGCAGTTTCGGGACACAGGGGGCTGGAGGCTACACCTTC.

This clonotype was counted many times. The genes are TRBV20-1 and TRBJ2-5, with a tentative D call TRBD1 (5 bases). CDR3 length: 14 residues. CDR1 DFQATT and CDR2 SNEGSKA come from the germline V gene (reference sequence). V lost 0 bases, J lost 1 base, and 9 bases lay in between. In DNA, the CDR3 is TGCAGTGCTAGAGACGTCAGGGCCCAAGAGACCCAGTACTTC. Amino acid sequence: CSARDVRAQETQYF.

The chain uses TRBV11-2 and TRBJ2-4; 7 positions match TRBD2. CDR1 and CDR2 (germline): SGHAT, FQNNGV. CDR3 length: 19 residues. V trimming: 5 bases; J trimming: 0 bases; junction bases outside the gene matches: 16. The CDR3 reads CASSPLGGGWKEAKNIQYF. The CDR3 DNA follows: TGTGCCAGCAGCCCACTGGGGGGGGGATGGAAGGAAGCCAAAAACATTCAGTACTTC.

This clonotype appeared a few times. The chain links TRBV29-1 to TRBJ2-7, with D hard to call. This CDR3 contains 15 residues. Per germline, CDR1 SQVTM and CDR2 ANQGSEA. V was pared by 0 bases and J by 1 base, with 13 bases between. The CDR3 nucleotides are TGCAGCGTTGAAGATGCCCTCGACACTTCCTACGAGCAGTACTTC. Translating gives CSVEDALDTSYEQYF.

This sequence joins TRBV2 and TRBJ1-2, with 7 bases identical to TRBD1. Germline V gene lookup returns CDR1 SNHLY and CDR2 FYNNEI. J lost 3 bases, V lost 6 bases, and 4 bases had no gene match. CDR3 length equals 13 residues. The CDR3: CASSAGTDYGYTF. In DNA, the CDR3 is TGTGCCAGCAGCGCCGGGACAGACTATGGCTACACCTTC.

The chain recombines TRBV4-3 with TRBJ2-7, with D hard to call. V shed 0 bases and J shed 2 bases, with 11 bases lying between them. This CDR3 has 15 amino acids. Per germline, CDR1 LGHNA and CDR2 YSLEER. The CDR3 sequence is CASSQDFFPAYEQYF. The CDR3 region has the DNA TGCGCCAGCAGCCAAGATTTCTTTCCGGCCTACGAGCAGTACTTC.

This rearrangement joins TRBV20-1 to TRBJ2-2; 16 nucleotides align to TRBD2. From germline, CDR1 is DFQATT and CDR2 SNEGSKA (reference sequence). Trimming cost V 6 bases and J 4 bases; bases outside gene matches: 11. This CDR3 has 18 residues. The CDR3 region is CSARPGLAGGPLTGELFF. For the CDR3, the DNA is TGCAGTGCCAGGCCGGGACTAGCGGGAGGGCCGCTCACCGGGGAGCTGTTTTTT.

The chain is built from TRBV10-3 and TRBJ2-7; possibly TRBD2 for D (6 bases). In germline, CDR1 is ENHRY, CDR2 SYGVKD. The ends were cut back, 7 bases at V and 1 base at J, with 14 bases in the middle. This CDR3 comprises 14 residues. The CDR3, as DNA: TGTGCCATCAAGAGGGACTTCGGTTCCTACGAGCAGTACTTC. Translation gives CAIKRDFGSYEQYF.